A selection of T cell receptor beta chains follows, all from one sample in a study of shared clonotypes between healthy human individuals. Generated by immunoSEQ multiplex PCR, the TCRdb table keeps only in-frame clones and is missing some. Here the sample spans over 2 million clones, less than 95% being singletons. The sequenced material came from naive CD4+ T cells from PBMCs. The receptors here all came from a man between 18 and 35 years old in good health. Some clones in this sample may be carry-over from other donors' samples. CDR3s include the opening cysteine and the closing phenylalanine or tryptophan. A D gene is named only where the DNA matches it firmly.

v_gene: TRBV9; j_gene: TRBJ2-7; d_gene: .; CDR3aa: CASSVEALGPYEQYF; CDR3nt: TGTGCCAGCAGCGTAGAGGCCCTCGGTCCCTACGAGCAGTACTTC
v_gene: TRBV28; j_gene: TRBJ2-3; d_gene: .; CDR3aa: CASSFHIGGADTQYF; CDR3nt: TGTGCCAGCAGTTTCCACATAGGGGGGGCAGATACGCAGTATTTT
v_gene: TRBV5-4; j_gene: TRBJ2-5; d_gene: .; CDR3aa: CASSSGRTQETQYF; CDR3nt: TGTGCCAGCAGCTCGGGACGAACCCAAGAGACCCAGTACTTC
v_gene: TRBV28; j_gene: TRBJ2-7; d_gene: .; CDR3aa: CASREGGRTYEQYF; CDR3nt: TGTGCCAGCAGGGAAGGAGGGCGAACCTACGAGCAGTACTTC
v_gene: TRBV10-3; j_gene: TRBJ2-3; d_gene: TRBD1; CDR3aa: CAIGPGAGGDVDTQYF; CDR3nt: TGTGCCATCGGGCCTGGGGCAGGGGGTGATGTAGATACGCAGTATTTT
v_gene: TRBV30; j_gene: TRBJ1-1; d_gene: .; CDR3aa: CAWIGATNTEAFF; CDR3nt: TGTGCCTGGATCGGGGCGACGAACACTGAAGCTTTCTTT
v_gene: TRBV28; j_gene: TRBJ1-1; d_gene: .; CDR3aa: CASRGIENTEAFF; CDR3nt: TGTGCCAGCAGGGGGATCGAGAACACTGAAGCTTTCTTT
v_gene: TRBV19; j_gene: TRBJ1-2; d_gene: .; CDR3aa: CASSIGQGRRMNGYTF; CDR3nt: TGTGCCAGTAGTATAGGGCAGGGGCGGCGTATGAATGGCTACACCTTC
v_gene: TRBV5-1; j_gene: TRBJ2-1; d_gene: TRBD2; CDR3aa: CASSLWLAGGPGGGEQFF; CDR3nt: TGCGCCAGCAGCTTATGGCTAGCGGGAGGGCCCGGGGGCGGTGAGCAGTTCTTC
v_gene: TRBV6-5; j_gene: TRBJ2-7; d_gene: .; CDR3aa: CASSYSSMARNEQYF; CDR3nt: TGTGCCAGCAGTTACTCGTCCATGGCTCGAAACGAGCAGTACTTC
v_gene: TRBV28; j_gene: TRBJ2-3; d_gene: .; CDR3aa: CASPPDSFYSTDTQYF; CDR3nt: TGTGCCAGCCCCCCGGATTCGTTTTATAGCACAGATACGCAGTATTTT